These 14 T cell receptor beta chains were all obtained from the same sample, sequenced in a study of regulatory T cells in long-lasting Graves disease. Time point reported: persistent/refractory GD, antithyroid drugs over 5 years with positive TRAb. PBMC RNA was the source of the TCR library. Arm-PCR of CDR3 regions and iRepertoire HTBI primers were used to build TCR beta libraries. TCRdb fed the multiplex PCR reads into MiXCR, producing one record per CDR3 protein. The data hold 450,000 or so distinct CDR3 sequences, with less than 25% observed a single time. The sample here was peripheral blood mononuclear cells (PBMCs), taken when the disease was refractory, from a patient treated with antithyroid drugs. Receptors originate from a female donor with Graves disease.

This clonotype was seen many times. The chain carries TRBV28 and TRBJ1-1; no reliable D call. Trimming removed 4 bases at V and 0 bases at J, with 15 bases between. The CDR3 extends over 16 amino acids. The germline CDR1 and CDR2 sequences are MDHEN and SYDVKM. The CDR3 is CASSSFPGKLNTEAFF. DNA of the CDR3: TGTGCCAGCAGTTCTTTCCCGGGGAAACTGAACACTGAAGCTTTCTTT.

CDR3 nucleotides: TGTGCCAGCAGCGTGGGGACAGGGGTGTCCGGGGAGCTGTTTTTT. Amino acid sequence: CASSVGTGVSGELFF. This chain links TRBV7-9 with TRBJ2-2, with TRBD1 identical over 10 bases. J was trimmed by 6 bases and V by 5 bases; bases with no gene match: 6. Germline V CDR1 and CDR2: SEHNR, FQNEAQ (reference sequence). The CDR3 contains 15 residues.

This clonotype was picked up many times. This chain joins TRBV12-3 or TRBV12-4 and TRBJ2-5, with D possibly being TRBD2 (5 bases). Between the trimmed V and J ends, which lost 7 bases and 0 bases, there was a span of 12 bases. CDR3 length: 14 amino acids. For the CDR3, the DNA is TGTGCCAGCACCGCCTCCGGGAACCAAGAGACCCAGTACTTC. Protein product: CASTASGNQETQYF.

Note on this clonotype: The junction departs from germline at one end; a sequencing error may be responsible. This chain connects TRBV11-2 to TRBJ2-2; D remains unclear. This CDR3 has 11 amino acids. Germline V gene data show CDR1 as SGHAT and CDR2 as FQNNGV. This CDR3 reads CAGSFTGELFF. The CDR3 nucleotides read TGTGCCGGCAGCTTCACCGGGGAGCTGTTTTTT. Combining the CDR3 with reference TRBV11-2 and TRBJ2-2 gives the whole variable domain EAGVAQSPRYKIIEKRQSVAFWCNPISGHATLYWYQQILGQGPKLLIQFQNNGVVDDSQLPKDRFSAERLKGVDSTLKIQPAKLEDSAVYLCAGSFTGELFFGEGSRLTVL.

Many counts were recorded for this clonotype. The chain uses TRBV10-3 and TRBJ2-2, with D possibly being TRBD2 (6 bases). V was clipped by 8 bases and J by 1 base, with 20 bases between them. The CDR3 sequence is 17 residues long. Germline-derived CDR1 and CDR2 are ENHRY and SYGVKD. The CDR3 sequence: CAISEGLGTENTGELFF. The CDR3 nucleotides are TGTGCCATCTCTGAGGGACTCGGGACGGAGAACACCGGGGAGCTGTTTTTT.

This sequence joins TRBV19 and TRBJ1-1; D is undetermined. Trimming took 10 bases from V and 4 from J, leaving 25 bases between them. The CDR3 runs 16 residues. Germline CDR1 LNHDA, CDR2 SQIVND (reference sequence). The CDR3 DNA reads TGTGCCAACGGAACCTTAGGGAGACGGATTTTCACTGAAGCTTTCTTT. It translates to CANGTLGRRIFTEAFF.

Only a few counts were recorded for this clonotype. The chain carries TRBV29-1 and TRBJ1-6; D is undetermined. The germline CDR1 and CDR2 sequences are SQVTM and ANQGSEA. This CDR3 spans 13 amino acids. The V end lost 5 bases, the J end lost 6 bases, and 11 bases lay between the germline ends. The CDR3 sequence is CSVMTAGNSPLHF. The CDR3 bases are TGCAGCGTTATGACGGCCGGTAATTCACCCCTCCACTTT. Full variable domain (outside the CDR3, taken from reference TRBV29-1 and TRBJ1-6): SAVISQKPSRDICQRGTSLTIQCQVDSQVTMMFWYRQQPGQSLTLIATANQGSEATYESGFVIDKFPISRPNLTFSTLTVSNMSPEDSSIYLCSVMTAGNSPLHFGNGTRLTVT.

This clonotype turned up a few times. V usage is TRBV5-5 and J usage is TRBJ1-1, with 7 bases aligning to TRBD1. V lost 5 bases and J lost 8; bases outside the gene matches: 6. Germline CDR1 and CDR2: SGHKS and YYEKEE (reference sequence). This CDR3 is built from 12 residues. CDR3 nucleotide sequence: TGTGCCAGCAGGTACCAGGGGGGAGAAGCTTTCTTT. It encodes CASRYQGGEAFF.

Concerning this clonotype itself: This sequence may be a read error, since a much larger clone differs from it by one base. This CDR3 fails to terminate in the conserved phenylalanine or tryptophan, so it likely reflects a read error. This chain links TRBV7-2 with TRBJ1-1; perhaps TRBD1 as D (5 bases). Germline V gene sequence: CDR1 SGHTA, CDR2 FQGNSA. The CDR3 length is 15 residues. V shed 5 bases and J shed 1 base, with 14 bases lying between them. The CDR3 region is CASSPSGGRNTEAFS. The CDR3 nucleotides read TGTGCCAGCAGCCCAAGCGGGGGGAGGAACACTGAAGCTTTCTCT.

CDR3 loop: CASSSDGPGQKEQYF. For the CDR3, the DNA is TGTGCCAGCAGCTCCGACGGGCCCGGGCAAAAAGAGCAGTACTTC. This chain links TRBV12-3 or TRBV12-4 with TRBJ2-7; no definite D call. The CDR3 has 15 amino acids. V was shortened by 6 bases and J by 7 bases, with 22 bases between the two germline ends.

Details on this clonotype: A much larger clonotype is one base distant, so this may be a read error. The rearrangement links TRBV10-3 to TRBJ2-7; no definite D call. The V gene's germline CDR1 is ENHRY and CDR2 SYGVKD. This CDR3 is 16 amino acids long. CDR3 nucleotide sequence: TGTGCCACCAGTGAGTCGAAGGGAAGAGACCCCTACGAGCAGTACTTC. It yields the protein CATSESKGRDPYEQYF.

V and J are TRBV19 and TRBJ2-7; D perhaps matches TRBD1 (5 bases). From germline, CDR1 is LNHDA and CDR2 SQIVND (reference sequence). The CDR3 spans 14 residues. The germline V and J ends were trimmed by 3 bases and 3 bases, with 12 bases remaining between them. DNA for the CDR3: TGTGCCAGTAGTATTGGACAAGGTGACTACGAGCAGTACTTC. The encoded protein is CASSIGQGDYEQYF.

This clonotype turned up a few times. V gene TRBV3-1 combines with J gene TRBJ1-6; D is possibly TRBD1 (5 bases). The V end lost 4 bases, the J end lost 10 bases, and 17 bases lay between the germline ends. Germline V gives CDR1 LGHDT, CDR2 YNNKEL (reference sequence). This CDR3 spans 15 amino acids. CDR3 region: CASSLTPGTGSPLHF. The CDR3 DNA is TGTGCCAGCAGCCTTACTCCAGGGACGGGGTCACCCCTCCACTTT. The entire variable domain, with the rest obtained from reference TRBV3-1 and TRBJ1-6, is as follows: DTAVSQTPKYLVTQMGNDKSIKCEQNLGHDTMYWYKQDSKKFLKIMFSYNNKELIINETVPNRFSPKSPDKAHLNLHINSLELGDSAVYFCASSLTPGTGSPLHFGNGTRLTVT.

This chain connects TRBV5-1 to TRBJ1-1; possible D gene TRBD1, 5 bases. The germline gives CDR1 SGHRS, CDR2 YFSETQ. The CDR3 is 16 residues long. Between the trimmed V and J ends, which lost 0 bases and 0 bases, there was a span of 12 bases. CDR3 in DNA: TGCGCCAGCAGCTTGGTATACGCAGGGTTGAACACTGAAGCTTTCTTT. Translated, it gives CASSLVYAGLNTEAFF.